Listed here is a single T cell receptor beta chain. The target antigen is unknown. The authors ran a second PCR of roughly 7 to 11 cycles using a sample-barcoded 5' primer and a J-beta primer mix. TCRdb analysed the 5' RACE reads with MiXCR anew, one entry per CDR3 protein. The sample lists 600,000 to 1,000,000 distinct CDR3 sequences, 55% to 75% seen once, with 22% in the top ten. This specimen comes from a study of blood T cells in healthy people across ages. Study results and caveats: The authors considered diversity estimates from one million T cells to be underestimates.

Unmatched junction bases numbered 9, after V lost 4 bases and J lost 4 bases. Germline lookup yields CDR1 SQVTM and CDR2 ANQGSEA. The CDR3 length is 15 residues. J is TRBJ2-1 and V is TRBV29-1, with 8 bases fitting TRBD1. This receptor was taken from a man aged 25 to 40 in good health. Sequenced input: blood. CDR3 in amino acids: CSVVADRDVYNEQFF. CDR3 nucleotide sequence: TGCAGCGTTGTTGCGGACAGGGATGTGTACAATGAGCAGTTCTTC.